The 31 T cell receptor beta chains listed next were all sequenced from one sample in a study of blood T cell repertoires in COVID-19. The method was immunoSEQ multiplex PCR; TCRdb's version includes in-frame clones alone and lacks a portion of them. Of approximately 67,000 clones listed, approximately 82% are singletons. Sequenced input: peripheral blood. These receptors were obtained from a man aged 55 to 69 with acute or convalescent COVID-19.

This sequence joins TRBV24-1 and TRBJ1-2, with a possible D match to TRBD1 (5 bases). V was shortened by 6 bases and J by 9 bases, with 10 bases between the two germline ends. The CDR3 has 11 residues. Germline loops: CDR1 KGHDR, CDR2 SFDVKD. The CDR3 DNA sequence: TGTGCCACCAGTAGCAGGGATCGCTACACCTTC. It specifies CATSSRDRYTF.

The table lists this clone with a count of one. The chain is built from TRBV6-1 and TRBJ2-7; D is possibly TRBD1 (8 bases). This CDR3 has 19 amino acids. Trimming left V 0 bases short and J 0 bases short, with 21 bases between. The germline gives CDR1 MNHNS, CDR2 SASEGT. CDR3 nucleotides: TGTGCCAGCAGTGAAGCTACAGGGGGGGGCTCTAGAAGCTCCTACGAGCAGTACTTC. It encodes CASSEATGGGSRSSYEQYF.

This chain uses TRBV7-2 with TRBJ2-1, with D maybe TRBD2 (5 bases). The germline CDR1 and CDR2 sequences are SGHTA and FQGNSA. The CDR3 runs 18 residues. Trimming shortened V by 1 base and J by 0 bases, and 16 bases separated the two germline ends. The CDR3 here is CASSLGGPSRSSYNEQFF. In DNA form, the CDR3 reads TGTGCCAGCAGCTTAGGCGGGCCCTCGAGGAGCTCCTACAATGAGCAGTTCTTC.

J is TRBJ2-3 and V is TRBV29-1; 10 bases are a match to TRBD1. The CDR3 length is 13 residues. Trimming at V came to 3 bases and at J to 4 bases, leaving 1 base not matched to a gene. CDR1 is SQVTM, CDR2 ANQGSEA, per germline. The DNA of the CDR3 is TGCAGCGTTGATGGGACAGGGGCAGATACGCAGTATTTT. It translates to CSVDGTGADTQYF.

Here the CDR3 DNA reads TGTGCCAGCAGTGGGGCTCTGGGAGGGTCGATATCCTACAATGAGCAGTTCTTC. This encodes CASSGALGGSISYNEQFF. The chain employs TRBV6-1 and TRBJ2-1; 7 bases align to TRBD2. This CDR3 spans 18 amino acids. With 4 bases clipped from V and 1 base from J, the junction kept 13 bases outside the gene matches. Germline V gene data show CDR1 as MNHNS and CDR2 as SASEGT.

The chain uses TRBV5-1 and TRBJ2-7, with D hard to call. The germline V gene has CDR1 SGHRS and CDR2 YFSETQ. Deletions cut 2 bases from V and 0 bases from J, with 9 bases between. The CDR3 is made up of 14 amino acids. For the CDR3, the DNA is TGCGCCAGCAGCTTACTAAGCAGCTCCTACGAGCAGTACTTC. Encoded protein: CASSLLSSSYEQYF.

The chain couples TRBV9 to TRBJ1-2, with D possibly being TRBD1 (6 bases). Trimming left V 4 bases short and J 3 bases short, with 19 bases between. Germline V gene sequence: CDR1 SGDLS, CDR2 YYNGEE. There are 16 residues in the CDR3. The CDR3 protein is CASSTNRDRGDYGYTF. The DNA for the CDR3 is TGTGCCAGCAGCACGAACAGGGATCGGGGGGACTATGGCTACACCTTC.

The rearrangement joins TRBV6-6 to TRBJ2-1, with a possible D match to TRBD1 (7 bases). Looked up from germline, CDR1 is MNHNY and CDR2 is SVGAGI (reference sequence). Trimming cost V 6 bases and J 8 bases, with 17 bases left between them. The CDR3 loop spans 14 amino acids. CDR3 amino acids: CASSPQGGPDEQFF. CDR3 bases: TGTGCCAGCAGCCCCCAGGGGGGCCCCGATGAGCAGTTCTTC.

V is TRBV5-1 and J is TRBJ1-2; D ambiguous. The CDR3 consists of 13 residues. V was shortened by 4 bases and J by 8 bases, with 15 bases between the two germline ends. The germline V gene encodes CDR1 SGHRS and CDR2 YFSETQ. The CDR3 is CASSADGISGYTF. The CDR3 coding sequence is TGCGCCAGCAGCGCTGACGGGATCTCGGGCTACACCTTC.

The chain links TRBV6-2 or TRBV6-3 to TRBJ2-1, with 9 bases lining up with TRBD2. Per germline, CDR1 MNHEY and CDR2 SVGEGT. This CDR3 spans 17 amino acids. The J segment lost 5 bases and the V segment lost 3 bases, leaving 11 bases of the junction unmatched. As DNA, the CDR3 is TGTGCCAGCAGTTATGGCGGGGGGGCCCCCCAAGACAATGAGCAGTTCTTC. Its protein is CASSYGGGAPQDNEQFF.

The chain has TRBV6-5 and TRBJ2-1; weak D call: TRBD1 (6 bases). This CDR3 has 14 residues. Between the trimmed V and J ends, which lost 7 bases and 6 bases, there was a span of 16 bases. Looked up from germline, CDR1 is MNHEY and CDR2 is SVGAGI. The CDR3 here is CASTSPSRGNEQFF. CDR3 DNA: TGTGCCAGCACGTCTCCTTCCAGGGGCAATGAGCAGTTCTTC.

The chain carries TRBV11-3 and TRBJ2-5, with 8 bases fitting TRBD1. Unmatched junction bases numbered 6, after V lost 3 bases and J lost 6 bases. The CDR3 length is 14 residues. Germline V gene data show CDR1 as SGHNT and CDR2 as YENEEA. The CDR3 coding sequence is TGTGCCAGCAGCTTCCCGGGACAGGTTCAGACCCAGTACTTC. Protein: CASSFPGQVQTQYF. Complete variable domain (other parts from reference TRBV11-3 and TRBJ2-5): EAGVVQSPRYKIIEKKQPVAFWCNPISGHNTLYWYLQNLGQGPELLIRYENEEAVDDSQLPKDRFSAERLKGVDSTLKIQPAELGDSAVYLCASSFPGQVQTQYFGPGTRLLVL.

The chain employs TRBV4-3 and TRBJ1-6; D possibly corresponds to TRBD1 (6 bases). Trimming shortened V by 4 bases and J by 7 bases, and 17 bases separated the two germline ends. The CDR3 length is 16 residues. From germline, CDR1 is LGHNA and CDR2 YSLEER. The CDR3 here is CASSPEKDSPNSPLHF. CDR3 nucleotides: TGCGCCAGCAGCCCCGAAAAGGACAGCCCAAATTCACCCCTCCACTTT.

This clone has only one observation. This chain links TRBV19 with TRBJ1-1, with a possible D match to TRBD1 (6 bases). V lost 1 base and J lost 5, with 11 bases in between. CDR1 is LNHDA, CDR2 SQIVND, per germline (reference sequence). The CDR3 has 14 residues. DNA for the CDR3: TGTGCCAGTAGTATAGGATCAGGGGTGACTGAAGCTTTCTTT. Its protein is CASSIGSGVTEAFF.

The V and J genes are TRBV27 and TRBJ2-3; 14 bases match TRBD2. CDR3 length: 16 residues. Germline V lookup: CDR1 MNHEY, CDR2 SMNVEV (reference sequence). The junction had 9 bases not matched to a gene; V was cut back by 5 bases and J by 8 bases. CDR3 protein: CASSPWTSGGRLTQYF. In DNA form, the CDR3 reads TGTGCCAGCAGTCCCTGGACTAGCGGGGGGCGACTTACGCAGTATTTT.

This chain joins TRBV29-1 and TRBJ1-1; D ambiguous. This CDR3 has 12 amino acids. Trimming took off 4 bases at V and 1 base at J, with 7 bases between the two ends. Germline loops: CDR1 SQVTM, CDR2 ANQGSEA. The CDR3 coding sequence is TGCAGCGTTGGAAGCGGGAACACTGAAGCTTTCTTT. The encoded protein is CSVGSGNTEAFF.

This chain links TRBV6-5 with TRBJ1-1, with no clear D. The CDR3 length is 14 residues. CDR1 MNHEY and CDR2 SVGAGI come from the germline V gene. The V end lost 5 bases, the J end lost 4 bases, and 14 bases lay between the germline ends. The CDR3 protein is CASSTLWSGTEAFF. In DNA, the CDR3 is TGTGCCAGCAGTACCTTATGGAGTGGCACTGAAGCTTTCTTT.

The table lists this clone with a few counts. The gene calls are TRBV5-4 and TRBJ2-7; maybe TRBD1 (6 bases). The CDR3 runs 13 residues. The V end was cut by 4 bases, the J end by 2 bases, with 10 bases between. The germline gives CDR1 SGHNT, CDR2 YYREEE (reference sequence). Written as DNA, the CDR3 is TGTGCCAGCAGCGACAGGTTTACCTACGAGCAGTACTTC. Translated, it gives CASSDRFTYEQYF.

With respect to this clone: Within the sample, other DNA sequences also encode this same CDR3. The rearrangement links TRBV6-1 to TRBJ1-2; 7 bases map to TRBD1. CDR1 and CDR2 (germline): MNHNS, SASEGT. V lost 2 bases and J lost 0; bases outside the gene matches: 0. The CDR3 spans 14 residues. The CDR3 is CASSEQGANYGYTF. The CDR3 DNA is TGTGCCAGCAGTGAACAGGGGGCTAACTATGGCTACACCTTC.

CDR3 region: CASSIGTVINEKLFF. CDR3 bases: TGTGCCAGTAGTATAGGGACAGTGATTAATGAAAAACTGTTTTTT. This chain uses TRBV19 with TRBJ1-4; D might be TRBD1 (6 bases). V was cut by 1 base and J by 4 bases, with 10 bases left in between. CDR1 and CDR2 from the germline V gene are LNHDA and SQIVND (reference sequence). The CDR3 spans 15 residues.

The chain is built from TRBV2 and TRBJ2-7, with D possibly matching TRBD2 (6 bases). Deletions cut 4 bases from V and 6 bases from J, with 16 bases between. The germline CDR1 and CDR2 sequences are SNHLY and FYNNEI. CDR3 size: 14 residues. CDR3 loop: CASSAEGPLGEQYF. The CDR3 DNA is TGTGCCAGCAGTGCGGAGGGACCATTGGGCGAGCAGTACTTC.

This clone was observed a handful of times. The chain recombines TRBV5-4 with TRBJ1-1; D is undetermined. The CDR3 extends over 13 amino acids. Germline V gives CDR1 SGHNT, CDR2 YYREEE (reference sequence). Trimming took 4 bases from V and 5 from J, leaving 12 bases between them. The CDR3 loop reads CASSPEMRTEAFF. The CDR3 DNA sequence: TGTGCCAGCAGCCCGGAAATGAGGACTGAAGCTTTCTTT. Based on the CDR3 plus reference TRBV5-4 and TRBJ1-1, the full variable domain is ETGVTQSPTHLIKTRGQQVTLRCSSQSGHNTVSWYQQALGQGPQFIFQYYREEENGRGNFPPRFSGLQFPNYSSELNVNALELDDSALYLCASSPEMRTEAFFGQGTRLTVV.

CDR3 residues: CASSGELNTEAFF. The CDR3 DNA reads TGTGCCAGCAGTGGTGAGTTGAACACTGAAGCTTTCTTT. This chain connects TRBV2 to TRBJ1-1; no clear D. Germline lookup yields CDR1 SNHLY and CDR2 FYNNEI. The ends were cut back, 4 bases at V and 0 bases at J, with 6 bases in the middle. CDR3 length: 13 residues.

The genes are TRBV6-2 or TRBV6-3 and TRBJ2-7, with D tentatively TRBD1 (5 bases). V lost 5 bases and J lost 2, with 13 bases in between. The germline CDR1 and CDR2 sequences are MNHEY and SVGEGT. CDR3 length equals 14 residues. CDR3 region: CASSTLDKTYEQYV. CDR3 nucleotides: TGTGCCAGCAGTACCTTGGACAAAACCTACGAGCAGTACGTC.

V is TRBV7-2 and J is TRBJ1-2; a possible D gene is TRBD1 (5 bases). Germline CDR1 and CDR2: SGHTA and FQGNSA. V gave up 2 bases and J gave up 8 bases, with 18 bases separating them. The CDR3 sequence is 15 residues long. In nucleotides, the CDR3 is TGTGCCAGCAGCTTAAAAGGCAGGGATAGTCTAGGCTACACCTTC. It encodes CASSLKGRDSLGYTF.

The V and J genes are TRBV27 and TRBJ2-1, with D possibly TRBD2 on 6 matching bases. Trimming took 6 bases from V and 2 from J, leaving 11 bases between them. CDR3 size: 14 residues. Germline-derived CDR1 and CDR2 are MNHEY and SMNVEV (reference sequence). The DNA of the CDR3 is TGTGCCAGCAGAAACTCGGGGGCCTACAATGAGCAGTTCTTC. Its protein product is CASRNSGAYNEQFF.

The chain couples TRBV11-2 to TRBJ2-3, with TRBD2 identical over 11 bases. With 5 bases clipped from V and 5 bases from J, the junction kept 9 bases outside the gene matches. The CDR3 is 16 residues long. The germline V gene encodes CDR1 SGHAT and CDR2 FQNNGV. The CDR3 region is CASSLLAGGPRDTQYF. As DNA, the CDR3 is TGTGCCAGCAGCCTATTAGCGGGGGGGCCGAGAGATACGCAGTATTTT.

The rearrangement joins TRBV20-1 to TRBJ1-5, with TRBD1 matching over 8 bases. CDR1 DFQATT and CDR2 SNEGSKA come from the germline V gene (reference sequence). The CDR3 spans 18 residues. V trimming: 3 bases; J trimming: 2 bases; junction bases outside the gene matches: 15. Written as DNA, the CDR3 is TGCAGTGCTAGTCTATCAGGGGGCGCGAGGGTTGGCAATCAGCCCCAGCATTTT. It translates to CSASLSGGARVGNQPQHF.

The gene calls are TRBV19 and TRBJ1-3, with 9 bases identical to TRBD1. Trimming at V came to 6 bases and at J to 7 bases, leaving 13 bases not matched to a gene. CDR1 and CDR2 (germline): LNHDA, SQIVND (reference sequence). The CDR3 has 16 amino acids. DNA of the CDR3: TGTGCCAGTAGATACCGGGACAGGGACCTGGTCAACACCATATATTTT. Translated: CASRYRDRDLVNTIYF.

The chain joins TRBV5-1 to TRBJ1-1; 9 positions agree with TRBD1. V gave up 0 bases and J gave up 5 bases; unmatched junction bases: 2. This CDR3 contains 14 residues. From germline, CDR1 is SGHRS and CDR2 YFSETQ. The CDR3 DNA reads TGCGCCAGCAGCTTGGCCGGGACAGGGACTGAAGCTTTCTTT. Translating gives CASSLAGTGTEAFF. Drawing the rest from reference TRBV5-1 and TRBJ1-1, the complete variable domain is KAGVTQTPRYLIKTRGQQVTLSCSPISGHRSVSWYQQTPGQGLQFLFEYFSETQRNKGNFPGRFSGRQFSNSRSEMNVSTLELGDSALYLCASSLAGTGTEAFFGQGTRLTVV.

The chain carries TRBV11-3 and TRBJ2-3; 15 bases are shared with TRBD2. The germline CDR1 and CDR2 sequences are SGHNT and YENEEA. This CDR3 spans 16 amino acids. J gave up 4 bases and V 5 bases, and 4 bases lay outside the gene matches. The CDR3 is CASSGGLAGGPDTQYF. The CDR3 coding sequence is TGTGCCAGCAGCGGCGGACTAGCGGGGGGGCCAGATACGCAGTATTTT.